This TCR beta chain was recorded in a study of coeliac disease. In germline, CDR1 is MGHRA, CDR2 YSYEKL. The CDR3 contains 14 residues. V lost 7 bases and J lost 5; bases outside the gene matches: 8. Concerning this clone: Antigen: not known.

Sequencing used immunoSEQ multiplex PCR; TCRdb keeps in-frame clones, though not all of them. The sample includes 2,800 or so clones, under 65% of them seen just once. Whole-study results and caveats: Lower clonality than controls marked TRB and TRG repertoires from active celiac intraepithelial and lamina propria samples. The authors judged this method unsuitable for unbiased gliadin-specific T cell detection. Cross-contamination between intraepithelial and lamina propria cells was possible.

The specimen sequenced was intraepithelial lymphocytes from the gut. This clonotype was obtained from a man aged 50 to 59 with active celiac disease. The V call is TRBV4-1, the J call TRBJ2-5, with TRBD2 identical over 9 bases. This CDR3 is CASTMAGGLETQYF. The CDR3 nucleotides are TGCGCCAGCACCATGGCGGGGGGGCTGGAGACCCAGTACTTC.